This record covers a single T cell receptor (beta chain). The CDR3 has 14 residues. With V trimmed by 5 bases and J by 0 bases, 2 bases remained unmatched. The V gene's germline CDR1 is SGHVS and CDR2 FNYEAQ. This specimen belongs to a study of blood T cell repertoires in COVID-19. Data came from immunoSEQ multiplex PCR; TCRdb stores just in-frame clones and leaves some out. Among some 230,000 clones listed, about four fifths were seen once. Source material: peripheral blood. This chain links TRBV7-6 with TRBJ2-3; TRBD2 matches 7 bases. The sequence derives from an older woman with acute or convalescent COVID-19. DNA for the CDR3: TGTGCCAGCAGCAGCGGGGCGAGCACAGATACGCAGTATTTT. Its protein product is CASSSGASTDTQYF.